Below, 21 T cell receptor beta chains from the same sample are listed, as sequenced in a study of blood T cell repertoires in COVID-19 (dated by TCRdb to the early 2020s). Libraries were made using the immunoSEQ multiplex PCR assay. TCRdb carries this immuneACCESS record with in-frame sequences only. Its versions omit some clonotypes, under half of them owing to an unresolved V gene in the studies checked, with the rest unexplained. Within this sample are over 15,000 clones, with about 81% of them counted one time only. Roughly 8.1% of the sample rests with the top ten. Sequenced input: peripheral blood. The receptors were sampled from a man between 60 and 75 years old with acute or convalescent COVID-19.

The CDR3 loop reads CASSAGQGGNSPLHF. CDR3 coding DNA: TGTGCCAGCAGCGCCGGACAGGGAGGTAATTCACCCCTCCACTTT. This rearrangement joins TRBV9 to TRBJ1-6, with TRBD1 matching over 8 bases. The CDR3 length is 15 residues. Germline assignment: CDR1 SGDLS and CDR2 YYNGEE. The V and J ends lost 3 bases and 6 bases, in that order; junction bases with no gene match: 5.

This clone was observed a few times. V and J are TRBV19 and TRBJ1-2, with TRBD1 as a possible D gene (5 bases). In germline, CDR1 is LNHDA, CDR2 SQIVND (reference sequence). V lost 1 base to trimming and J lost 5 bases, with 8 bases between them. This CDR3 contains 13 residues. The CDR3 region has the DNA TGTGCCAGTAGTATAGCCCCAGGGTATGGCTACACCTTC. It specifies CASSIAPGYGYTF.

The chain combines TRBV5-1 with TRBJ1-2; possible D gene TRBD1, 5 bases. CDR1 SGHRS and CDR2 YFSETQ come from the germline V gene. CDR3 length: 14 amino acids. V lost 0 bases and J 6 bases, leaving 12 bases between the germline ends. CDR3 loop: CASSLGSDNNGYTF. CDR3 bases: TGCGCCAGCAGCTTGGGGTCGGACAACAATGGCTACACCTTC.

CDR3 region: CAARRAGTDTQYF. Here the CDR3 DNA reads TGTGCCGCTCGCCGGGCAGGGACAGATACGCAGTATTTT. This chain links TRBV21-1 with TRBJ2-3; the D call of TRBD1 is as the table states it, not checked on the DNA. TRBV21-1 is flagged as a pseudogene. This CDR3 is 13 amino acids long.

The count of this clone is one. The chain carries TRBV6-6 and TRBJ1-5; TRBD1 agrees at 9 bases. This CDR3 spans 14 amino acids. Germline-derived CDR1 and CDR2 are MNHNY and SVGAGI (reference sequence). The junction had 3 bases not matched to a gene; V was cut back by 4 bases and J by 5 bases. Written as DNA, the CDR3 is TGTGCCAGCAGTTTGGGACAGGGATATCAGCCCCAGCATTTT. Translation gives CASSLGQGYQPQHF.

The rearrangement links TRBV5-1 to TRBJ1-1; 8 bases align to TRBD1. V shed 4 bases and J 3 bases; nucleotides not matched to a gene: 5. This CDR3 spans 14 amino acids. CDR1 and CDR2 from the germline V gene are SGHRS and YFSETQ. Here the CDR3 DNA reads TGCGCCAGCAGCCCGGACAGGGTGGACACTGAAGCTTTCTTT. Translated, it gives CASSPDRVDTEAFF.

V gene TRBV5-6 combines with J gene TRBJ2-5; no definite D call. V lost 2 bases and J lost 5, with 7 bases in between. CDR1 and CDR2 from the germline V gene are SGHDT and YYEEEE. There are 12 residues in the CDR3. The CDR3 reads CASSFTRETQYF. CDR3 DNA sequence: TGTGCCAGCAGCTTTACGCGTGAGACCCAGTACTTC.

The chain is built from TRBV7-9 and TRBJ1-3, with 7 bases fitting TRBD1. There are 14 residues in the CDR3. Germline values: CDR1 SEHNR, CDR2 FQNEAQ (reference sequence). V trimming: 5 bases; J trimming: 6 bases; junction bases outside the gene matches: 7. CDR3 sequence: CASSTKDRINTIYF. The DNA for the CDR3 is TGTGCCAGCAGCACCAAGGACAGGATAAACACCATATATTTT.

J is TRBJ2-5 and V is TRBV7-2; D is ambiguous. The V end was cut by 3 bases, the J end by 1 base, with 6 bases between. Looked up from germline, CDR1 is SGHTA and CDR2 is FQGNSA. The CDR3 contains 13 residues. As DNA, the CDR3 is TGTGCCAGCAGCTTTGCAGGCCAAGAGACCCAGTACTTC. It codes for CASSFAGQETQYF.

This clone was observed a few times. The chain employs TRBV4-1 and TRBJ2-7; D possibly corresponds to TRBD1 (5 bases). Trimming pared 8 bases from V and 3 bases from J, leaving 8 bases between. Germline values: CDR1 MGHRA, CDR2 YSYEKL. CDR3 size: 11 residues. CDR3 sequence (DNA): TGCGCCAGCGGGGCCGTCTACGAGCAGTACTTC. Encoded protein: CASGAVYEQYF.

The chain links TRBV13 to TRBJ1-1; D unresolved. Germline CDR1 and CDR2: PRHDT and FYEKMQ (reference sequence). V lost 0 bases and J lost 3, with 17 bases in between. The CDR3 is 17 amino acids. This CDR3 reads CASSLGIRGYMDTEAFF. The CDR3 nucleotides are TGTGCCAGCAGCTTAGGGATTCGGGGTTATATGGACACTGAAGCTTTCTTT.

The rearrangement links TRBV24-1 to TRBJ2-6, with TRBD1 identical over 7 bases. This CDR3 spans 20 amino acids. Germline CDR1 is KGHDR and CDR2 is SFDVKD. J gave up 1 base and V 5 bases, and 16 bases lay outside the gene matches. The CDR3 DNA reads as TGTGCCACCAGTGGATTCTCCGGGACAGCGACCGAATCTGGGGCCAACGTCCTGACTTTC. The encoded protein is CATSGFSGTATESGANVLTF.

Here the CDR3 DNA reads TGCAGCGCATCAGGGGGCCTGGATCAGCCCCAGCATTTT. This sequence encodes CSASGGLDQPQHF. The J gene is TRBJ1-5, the V gene TRBV29-1; 8 nucleotides agree with TRBD1. Germline CDR1 is SQVTM and CDR2 is ANQGSEA. There are 13 residues in the CDR3. The J segment lost 5 bases and the V segment lost 7 bases, leaving 7 bases of the junction unmatched.

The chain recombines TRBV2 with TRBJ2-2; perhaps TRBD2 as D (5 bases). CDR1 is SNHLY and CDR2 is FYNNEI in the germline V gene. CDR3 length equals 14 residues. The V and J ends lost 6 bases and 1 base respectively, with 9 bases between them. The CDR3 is CASRRAGNTGELFF. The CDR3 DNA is TGTGCCAGCAGGAGGGCAGGGAACACCGGGGAGCTGTTTTTT.

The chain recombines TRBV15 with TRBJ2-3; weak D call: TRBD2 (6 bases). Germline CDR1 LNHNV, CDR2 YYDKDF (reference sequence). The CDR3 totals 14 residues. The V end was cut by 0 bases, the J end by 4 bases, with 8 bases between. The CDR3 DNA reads TGTGCCACCAGCAGAGAGCGGGGCCCAGATACGCAGTATTTT. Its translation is CATSRERGPDTQYF.

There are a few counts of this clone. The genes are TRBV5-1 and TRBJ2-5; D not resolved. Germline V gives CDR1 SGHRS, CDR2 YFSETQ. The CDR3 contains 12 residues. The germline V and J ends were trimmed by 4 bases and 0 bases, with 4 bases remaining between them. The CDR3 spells CASSPNQETQYF. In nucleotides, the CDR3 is TGCGCCAGCAGCCCCAACCAAGAGACCCAGTACTTC.

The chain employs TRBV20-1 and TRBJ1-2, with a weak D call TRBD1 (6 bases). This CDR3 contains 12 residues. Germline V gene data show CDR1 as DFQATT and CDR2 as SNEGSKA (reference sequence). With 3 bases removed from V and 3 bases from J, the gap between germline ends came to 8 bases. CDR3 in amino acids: CSASGQHYGYTF. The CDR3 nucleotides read TGCAGTGCTAGTGGACAGCACTATGGCTACACCTTC.

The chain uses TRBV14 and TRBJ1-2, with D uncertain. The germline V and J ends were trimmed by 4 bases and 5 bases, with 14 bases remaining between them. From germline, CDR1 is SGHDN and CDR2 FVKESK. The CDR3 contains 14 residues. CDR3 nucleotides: TGTGCCAGCAGCCTATTTGGACTTAATTATGGCTACACCTTC. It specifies CASSLFGLNYGYTF.

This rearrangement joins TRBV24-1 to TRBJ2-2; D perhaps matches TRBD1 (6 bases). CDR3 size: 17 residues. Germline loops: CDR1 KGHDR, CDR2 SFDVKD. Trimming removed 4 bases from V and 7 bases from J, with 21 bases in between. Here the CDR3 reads CATSDPFGTGLIGELFF. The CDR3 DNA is TGTGCCACCAGTGACCCCTTCGGTACAGGGTTAATCGGGGAGCTGTTTTTT.

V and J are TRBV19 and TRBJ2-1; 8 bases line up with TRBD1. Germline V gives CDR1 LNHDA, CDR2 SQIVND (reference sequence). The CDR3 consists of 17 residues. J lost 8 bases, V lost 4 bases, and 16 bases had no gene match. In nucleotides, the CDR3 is TGTGCCAGTAGTACTCCGCCCGGGACAGGAGGCGTCGATGAGCAGTTCTTC. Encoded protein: CASSTPPGTGGVDEQFF.

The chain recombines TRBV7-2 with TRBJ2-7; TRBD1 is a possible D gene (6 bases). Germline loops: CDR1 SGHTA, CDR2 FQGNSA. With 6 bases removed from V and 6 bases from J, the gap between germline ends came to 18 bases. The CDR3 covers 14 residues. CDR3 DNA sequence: TGTGCCAGCAGTTTAATGCAGGGGCTTGGCGAGCAGTACTTC. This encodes CASSLMQGLGEQYF.